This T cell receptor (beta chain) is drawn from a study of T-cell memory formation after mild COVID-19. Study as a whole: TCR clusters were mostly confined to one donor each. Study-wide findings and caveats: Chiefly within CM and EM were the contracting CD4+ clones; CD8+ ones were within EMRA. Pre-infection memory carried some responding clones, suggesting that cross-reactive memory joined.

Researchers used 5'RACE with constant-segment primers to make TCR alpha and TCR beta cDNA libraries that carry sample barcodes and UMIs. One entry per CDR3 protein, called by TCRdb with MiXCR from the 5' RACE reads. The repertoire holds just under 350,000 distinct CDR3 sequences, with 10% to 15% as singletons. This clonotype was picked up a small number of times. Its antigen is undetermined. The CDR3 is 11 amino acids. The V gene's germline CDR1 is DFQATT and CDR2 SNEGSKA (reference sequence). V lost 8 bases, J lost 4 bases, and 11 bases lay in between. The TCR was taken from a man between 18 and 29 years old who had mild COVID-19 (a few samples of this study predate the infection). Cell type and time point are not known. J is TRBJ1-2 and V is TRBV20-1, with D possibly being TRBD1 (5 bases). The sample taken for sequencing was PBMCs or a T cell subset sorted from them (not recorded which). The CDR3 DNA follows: TGCAGTTTCAGGAGGGGCTATGGCTACACCTTC. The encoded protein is CSFRRGYGYTF.